Below, 8 T cell receptor beta chains from the same sample are listed, as sequenced in a study of T cell changes during pregnancy in multiple sclerosis. Method: immunoSEQ multiplex PCR; TCRdb's copy keeps in-frame clones and lacks some. Of over 90,000 clones listed, 75% to 95% are singletons. The sample was peripheral blood, taken in the second trimester of pregnancy. The receptors come from a female donor in good health, enrolled as a control in a pregnancy study.

This sequence joins TRBV18 and TRBJ2-7; D uncertain. The CDR3 is 14 amino acids. The V and J ends lost 5 bases and 3 bases respectively, with 14 bases between them. Germline CDR1 and CDR2: KGHSH and LQKENI. CDR3 sequence (DNA): TGTGCCAGCTCAAGCCGGAGAAAGGACTACGAGCAGTACTTC. It specifies CASSSRRKDYEQYF.

V gene TRBV13 combines with J gene TRBJ2-7, with 7 nucleotides matching TRBD2. Trimming cost V 6 bases and J 2 bases; bases outside gene matches: 1. Per the germline V gene, CDR1 is PRHDT and CDR2 is FYEKMQ (reference sequence). The CDR3 covers 12 residues. CDR3 protein: CASRGGAYEQYF. CDR3 sequence (DNA): TGTGCCAGCAGGGGAGGGGCCTACGAGCAGTACTTC.

A remark on this clone: The junction differs from germline at one of its ends, possibly a read error. The genes are TRBV28 and TRBJ2-7; 9 nucleotides agree with TRBD1. CDR3 length: 14 residues. Looked up from germline, CDR1 is MDHEN and CDR2 is SYDVKM. The CDR3 reads CASSRDRVSHEQYF. The CDR3 DNA reads as TGTGCCAGCAGCAGGGACAGGGTCTCCCACGAGCAGTACTTC.

The V call is TRBV27, the J call TRBJ1-2, with 9 bases lining up with TRBD1. Germline V gene data show CDR1 as MNHEY and CDR2 as SMNVEV (reference sequence). The V gene end was trimmed by 5 bases and the J gene end by 6 bases; junction bases not matched to a gene: 10. This CDR3 is 15 amino acids long. CDR3 loop: CASSAIADRGNGYTF. In DNA form, the CDR3 reads TGTGCCAGCAGTGCGATTGCGGACAGGGGAAATGGCTACACCTTC.

Here the CDR3 reads CATSPGLGEQYF. The CDR3 bases are TGTGCCACCAGCCCGGGACTTGGCGAGCAGTACTTC. The gene calls are TRBV15 and TRBJ2-7; perhaps TRBD2 as D (6 bases). With 5 bases removed from V and 6 bases from J, the gap between germline ends came to 11 bases. This CDR3 region has 12 residues. Germline CDR1 and CDR2: LNHNV and YYDKDF (reference sequence).

This sequence joins TRBV5-6 and TRBJ2-1; 14 bases line up with TRBD2. CDR1 and CDR2 from the germline V gene are SGHDT and YYEEEE. This CDR3 has 15 residues. J gave up 9 bases and V 1 base, and 3 bases lay outside the gene matches. CDR3 DNA sequence: TGTGCCAGCAGCTTGCAGGGACTAGCGGGAGTTGAGCAGTTCTTC. It is translated as CASSLQGLAGVEQFF.

The CDR3 DNA follows: TGTGCCTGGAATGTAAATCGGGGCACTGAAGCTTTCTTT. Encoded protein: CAWNVNRGTEAFF. The rearrangement links TRBV30 to TRBJ1-1, with D uncertain. With 4 bases removed from V and 4 bases from J, the gap between germline ends came to 13 bases. CDR1 is GTSNPN, CDR2 SVGIG, per germline (reference sequence). This CDR3 is built from 13 residues. Together with reference TRBV30 and TRBJ1-1, the CDR3 gives the full variable domain: SQTIHQWPATLVQPVGSPLSLECTVEGTSNPNLYWYRQAAGRGLQLLFYSVGIGQISSEVPQNLSASRPQDRQFILSSKKLLLSDSGFYLCAWNVNRGTEAFFGQGTRLTVV.

The CDR3: CASTEGGGVTQYF. The CDR3 DNA is TGTGCCAGTACCGAGGGAGGGGGTGTCACGCAGTATTTT. The genes are TRBV19 and TRBJ2-3; the D gene is possibly TRBD2 (7 bases). V shed 7 bases and J shed 9 bases, with 17 bases lying between them. Germline-derived CDR1 and CDR2 are LNHDA and SQIVND (reference sequence). This CDR3 has 13 residues.